This T cell receptor beta chain originates from a study of response to subunit inactivated influenza vaccine. TCRdb used MiXCR to reprocess the RT-PCR reads, holding one entry per CDR3 protein. The table shows hundreds of thousands of distinct CDR3 sequences, with around 11% occurring only once. CDR1 LGHDT and CDR2 YNNKEL come from the germline V gene (reference sequence). V lost 6 bases and J lost 5; bases outside the gene matches: 9. The CDR3 contains 15 residues. These data were also filed under a second study, of T cells expressing NK-cell markers. That report adds: TCR beta cDNA was made by 5'RACE template switching with UMIs. In 5 or 6 donors, dominant CD3+CD56+NKG2C+ clonotypes ranked among the top 10 CD8+ clonotypes.

The TCR comes from a man between 45 and 60 years old who received an inactivated influenza vaccine. The sequencing used PBMCs from blood, collected on the day of vaccination. The chain has TRBV3-1 and TRBJ2-5; 10 nucleotides agree with TRBD2. The CDR3 nucleotides read TGTGCCAGCAGTCTTGGACTAGCGGCCCAGGAGACCCAGTACTTC. This gives the protein CASSLGLAAQETQYF.